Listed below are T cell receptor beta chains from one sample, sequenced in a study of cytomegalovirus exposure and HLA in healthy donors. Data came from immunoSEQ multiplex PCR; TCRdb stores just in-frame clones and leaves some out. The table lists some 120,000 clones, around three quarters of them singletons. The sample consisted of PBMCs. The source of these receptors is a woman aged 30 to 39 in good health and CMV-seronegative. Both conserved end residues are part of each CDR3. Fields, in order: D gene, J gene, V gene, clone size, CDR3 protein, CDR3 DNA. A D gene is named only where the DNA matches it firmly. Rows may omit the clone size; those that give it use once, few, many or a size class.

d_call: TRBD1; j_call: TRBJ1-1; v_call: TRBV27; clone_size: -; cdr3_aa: CASSLRQGPEAFF; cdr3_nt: TGTGCCAGCAGTTTACGACAGGGGCCTGAAGCTTTCTTT
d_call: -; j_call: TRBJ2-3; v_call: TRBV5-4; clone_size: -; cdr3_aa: CASSPGGGHTDTQYF; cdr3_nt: TGTGCCAGCAGCCCCGGCGGGGGCCACACAGATACGCAGTATTTT
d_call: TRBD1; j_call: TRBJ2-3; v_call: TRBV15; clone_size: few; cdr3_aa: CATSMQGTGVDTQYF; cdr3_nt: TGTGCCACCAGCATGCAAGGGACAGGAGTAGATACGCAGTATTTT
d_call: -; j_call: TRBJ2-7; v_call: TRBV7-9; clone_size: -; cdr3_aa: CASSSLEESYEQYF; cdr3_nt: TGTGCCAGCAGCTCATTGGAGGAATCCTACGAGCAGTACTTC
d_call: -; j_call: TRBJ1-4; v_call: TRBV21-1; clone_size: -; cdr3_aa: CASSNHGTGLFRDEKLFF; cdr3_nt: TGTGCCAGCAGCAACCACGGGACAGGGTTGTTTAGGGATGAAAAACTGTTTTTT
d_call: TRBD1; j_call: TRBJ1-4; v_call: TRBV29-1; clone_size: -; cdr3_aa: CSATDREREKLFF; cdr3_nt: TGCAGCGCCACGGACAGGGAAAGGGAAAAACTGTTTTTT
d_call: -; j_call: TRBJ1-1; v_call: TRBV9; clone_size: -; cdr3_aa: CASSVETASRAAFF; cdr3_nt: TGTGCCAGCAGCGTAGAGACCGCCTCCAGGGCAGCTTTCTTT
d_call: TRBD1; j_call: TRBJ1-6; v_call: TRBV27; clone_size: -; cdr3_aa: CASSWWDRSSPLHF; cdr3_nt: TGTGCCAGCAGTTGGTGGGACAGAAGTTCACCCCTCCACTTT
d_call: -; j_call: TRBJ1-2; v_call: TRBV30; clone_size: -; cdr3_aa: CAWSGRGYDGYTF; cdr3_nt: TGTGCCTGGAGTGGGCGGGGGTACGATGGCTACACCTTC
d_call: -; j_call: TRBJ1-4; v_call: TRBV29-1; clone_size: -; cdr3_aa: CSVVLREKLFF; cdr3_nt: TGCAGCGTTGTTCTTCGGGAAAAACTGTTTTTT
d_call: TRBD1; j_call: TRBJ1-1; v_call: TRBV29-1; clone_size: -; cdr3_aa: CSGLSGQQAFF; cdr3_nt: TGCAGCGGGCTTTCGGGACAGCAAGCTTTCTTT
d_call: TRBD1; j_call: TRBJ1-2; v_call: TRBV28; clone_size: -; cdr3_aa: CASFRGDGANYGYTF; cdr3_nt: TGTGCCAGCTTCAGGGGGGACGGGGCGAACTATGGCTACACCTTC
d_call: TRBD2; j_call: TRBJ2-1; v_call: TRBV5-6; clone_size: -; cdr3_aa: CASSLGLAGGDEQFF; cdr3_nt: TGTGCCAGCAGCTTGGGGCTAGCGGGGGGCGATGAGCAGTTCTTC
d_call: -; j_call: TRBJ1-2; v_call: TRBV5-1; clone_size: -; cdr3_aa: CASRSAGGGPPGTF; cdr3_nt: TGCGCCAGCAGATCCGCTGGGGGAGGCCCCCCGGGCACCTTC
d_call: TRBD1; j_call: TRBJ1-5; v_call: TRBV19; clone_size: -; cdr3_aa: CASKAGGQPQHF; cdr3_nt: TGTGCCAGTAAGGCAGGGGGTCAGCCCCAGCATTTT
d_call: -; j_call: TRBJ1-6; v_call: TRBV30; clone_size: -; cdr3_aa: CAWRGAYAPLHF; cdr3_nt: TGTGCCTGGAGAGGGGCTTATGCACCCCTCCACTTT
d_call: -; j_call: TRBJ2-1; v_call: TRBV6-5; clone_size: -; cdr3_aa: CASSYSGRGNEQFF; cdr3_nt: TGTGCCAGCAGTTACTCGGGGCGGGGTAATGAGCAGTTCTTC
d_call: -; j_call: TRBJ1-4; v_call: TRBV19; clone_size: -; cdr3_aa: CASSIRDSPNEKLFF; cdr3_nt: TGTGCCAGTAGTATACGTGACAGCCCAAATGAAAAACTGTTTTTT
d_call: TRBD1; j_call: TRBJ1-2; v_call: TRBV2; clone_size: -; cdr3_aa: CARTDRDYGYTF; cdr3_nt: TGTGCCAGAACGGACAGGGACTATGGCTACACCTTC
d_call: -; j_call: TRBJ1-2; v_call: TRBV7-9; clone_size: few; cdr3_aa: CASSPTEEYGYTF; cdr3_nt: TGTGCCAGCAGCCCAACTGAGGAATATGGCTACACCTTC
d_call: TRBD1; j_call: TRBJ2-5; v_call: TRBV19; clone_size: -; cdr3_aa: CASRPQGAGETQYF; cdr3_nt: TGTGCCAGTCGACCTCAGGGGGCCGGGGAGACCCAGTACTTC
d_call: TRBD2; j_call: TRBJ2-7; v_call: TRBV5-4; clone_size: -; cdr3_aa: CASSLGTSGGAKRPEQYF; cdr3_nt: TGTGCCAGCAGCTTAGGGACTAGCGGGGGGGCCAAACGCCCCGAGCAGTACTTC
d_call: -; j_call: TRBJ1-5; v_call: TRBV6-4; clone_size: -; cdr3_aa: CASSEKDGGNQPQHF; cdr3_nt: TGTGCCAGCAGTGAGAAAGACGGGGGCAATCAGCCCCAGCATTTT
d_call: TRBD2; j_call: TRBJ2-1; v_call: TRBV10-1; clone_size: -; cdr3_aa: CASSYNYPGGRGFF; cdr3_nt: TGCGCCAGCAGTTATAACTACCCGGGGGGGCGGGGGTTCTTC
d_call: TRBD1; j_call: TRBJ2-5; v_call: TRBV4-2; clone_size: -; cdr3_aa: CASSLGGTAQETQYF; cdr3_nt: TGTGCCAGCAGCCTAGGTGGGACAGCCCAAGAGACCCAGTACTTC
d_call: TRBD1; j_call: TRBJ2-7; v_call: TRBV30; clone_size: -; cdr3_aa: CAWSAGQGNEQYF; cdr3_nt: TGTGCCTGGAGTGCGGGACAGGGCAACGAGCAGTACTTC
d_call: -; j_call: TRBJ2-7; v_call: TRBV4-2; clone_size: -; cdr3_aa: CASSQGRAGYEQYF; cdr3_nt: TGTGCCAGCAGCCAAGGGAGGGCGGGCTACGAGCAGTACTTC
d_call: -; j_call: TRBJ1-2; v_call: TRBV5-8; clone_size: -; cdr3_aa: CASSLRGIANYGYTF; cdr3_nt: TGTGCCAGCAGCTTGAGGGGGATAGCTAACTATGGCTACACCTTC
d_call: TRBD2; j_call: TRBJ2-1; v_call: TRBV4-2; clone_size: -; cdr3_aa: CASSSLAESSYNEQFF; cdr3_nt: TGTGCCAGCAGCTCCCTAGCGGAGAGCTCCTACAATGAGCAGTTCTTC
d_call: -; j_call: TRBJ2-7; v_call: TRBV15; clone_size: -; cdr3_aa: CATSRDGHFYEQYF; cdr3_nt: TGTGCCACCAGCAGGGATGGACATTTCTACGAGCAGTACTTC
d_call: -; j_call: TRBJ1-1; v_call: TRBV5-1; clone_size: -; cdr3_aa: CASCKGEGNTEAFF; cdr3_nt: TGCGCCAGCTGCAAGGGGGAGGGGAACACTGAAGCTTTCTTT
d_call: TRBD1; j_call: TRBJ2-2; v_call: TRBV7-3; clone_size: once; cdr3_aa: CASSPGGPNTGELFF; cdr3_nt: TGTGCCAGCAGCCCAGGGGGCCCGAACACCGGGGAGCTGTTTTTT